This entry features one T cell receptor (beta chain) sequence. This CDR3 has 12 residues. The V gene's germline CDR1 is SEHNR and CDR2 FQNEAQ (reference sequence). The V end lost 5 bases, the J end lost 0 bases, and 4 bases lay between the germline ends. The record originates from a study of cytomegalovirus exposure and HLA in healthy donors. Across the whole study: In a previous analysis, approximately 110 million unique TCR beta sequences were found from 170 million or so T cells.

In the PCR, 60 Vbeta and 13 Jbeta primers were used. The repertoire was sequenced with immunoSEQ multiplex PCR; TCRdb's copy has only in-frame clones and lacks some. Here the sample spans around 140,000 clones, 65% to 85% being singletons. Among the donors, all were healthy bone marrow donors. These donors counted as nominally healthy when sampled, but unrecorded immune exposures were likely. The chain joins TRBV7-9 to TRBJ1-1; D gene ambiguous. This receptor was taken from a woman younger than 30 in good health and CMV-seronegative. Sequences were obtained from PBMCs. In DNA, the CDR3 is TGTGCCAGCAGCCAGATGAACACTGAAGCTTTCTTT. This translates into CASSQMNTEAFF.